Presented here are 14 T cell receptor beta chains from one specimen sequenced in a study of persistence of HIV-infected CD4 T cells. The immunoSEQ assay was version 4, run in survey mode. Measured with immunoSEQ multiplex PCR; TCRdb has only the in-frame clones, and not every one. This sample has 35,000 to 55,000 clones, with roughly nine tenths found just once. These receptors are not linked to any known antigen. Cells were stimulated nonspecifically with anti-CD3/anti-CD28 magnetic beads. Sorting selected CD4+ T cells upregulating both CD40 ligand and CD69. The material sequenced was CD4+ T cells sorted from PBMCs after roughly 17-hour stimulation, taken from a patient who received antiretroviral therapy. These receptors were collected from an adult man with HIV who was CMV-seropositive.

As DNA, the CDR3 is TGTGCCAGCAGTTTGACAGGGCAAGGAAACACCATATATTTT. It yields the protein CASSLTGQGNTIYF. The chain employs TRBV28 and TRBJ1-3; 7 bases line up with TRBD1. This CDR3 comprises 14 residues. V shed 3 bases and J 4 bases; nucleotides not matched to a gene: 3. Germline CDR1 is MDHEN and CDR2 is SYDVKM. Filled out from reference TRBV28 and TRBJ1-3, the complete variable domain reads DVKVTQSSRYLVKRTGEKVFLECVQDMDHENMFWYRQDPGLGLRLIYFSYDVKMKEKGDIPEGYSVSREKKERFSLILESASTNQTSMYLCASSLTGQGNTIYFGEGSWLTVV.

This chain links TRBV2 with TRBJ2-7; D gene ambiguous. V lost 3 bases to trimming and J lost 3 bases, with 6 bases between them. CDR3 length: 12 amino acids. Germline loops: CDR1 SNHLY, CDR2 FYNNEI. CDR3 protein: CASSDQNYEQYF. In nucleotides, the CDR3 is TGTGCCAGCAGTGATCAGAACTACGAGCAGTACTTC.

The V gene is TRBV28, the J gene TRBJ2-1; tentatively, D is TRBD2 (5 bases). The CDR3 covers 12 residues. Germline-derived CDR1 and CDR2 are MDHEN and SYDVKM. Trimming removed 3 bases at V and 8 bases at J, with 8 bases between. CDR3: CASSLRADEQFF. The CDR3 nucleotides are TGTGCCAGCAGTTTGCGGGCGGATGAGCAGTTCTTC.

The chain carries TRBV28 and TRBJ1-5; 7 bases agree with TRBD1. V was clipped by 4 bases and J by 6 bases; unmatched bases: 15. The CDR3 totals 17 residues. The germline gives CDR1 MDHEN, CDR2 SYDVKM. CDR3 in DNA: TGTGCCAGCAGTTACTCCCTCCAGGGGGGGTTAAGTCAGCCCCAGCATTTT. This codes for CASSYSLQGGLSQPQHF.

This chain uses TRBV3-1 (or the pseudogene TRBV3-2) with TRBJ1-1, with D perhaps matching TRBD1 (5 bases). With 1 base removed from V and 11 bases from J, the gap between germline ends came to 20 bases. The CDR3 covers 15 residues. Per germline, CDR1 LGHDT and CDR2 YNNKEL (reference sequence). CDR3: CASSQVGTGPNRAFF. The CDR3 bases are TGTGCCAGCAGCCAAGTTGGCACGGGACCCAATCGGGCTTTCTTT.

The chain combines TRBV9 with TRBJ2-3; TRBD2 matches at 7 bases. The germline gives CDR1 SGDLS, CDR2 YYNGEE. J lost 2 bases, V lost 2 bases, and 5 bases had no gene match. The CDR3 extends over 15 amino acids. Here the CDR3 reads CASSVTGGSTDTQYF. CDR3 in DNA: TGTGCCAGCAGCGTCACGGGGGGTTCCACAGATACGCAGTATTTT.

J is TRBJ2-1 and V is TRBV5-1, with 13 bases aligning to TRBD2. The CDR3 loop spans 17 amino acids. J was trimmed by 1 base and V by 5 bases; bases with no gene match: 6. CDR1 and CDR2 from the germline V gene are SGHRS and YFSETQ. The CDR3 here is CASSKLAGGSSYNEQFF. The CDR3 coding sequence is TGCGCCAGCAGTAAACTAGCGGGGGGGTCTTCCTACAATGAGCAGTTCTTC.

In nucleotides, the CDR3 is TGTGCCAGCAGTGTCCTAGCGGGGGGGGGCCACAATGAGCAGTTCTTC. It codes for CASSVLAGGGHNEQFF. The V call is TRBV6-4, the J call TRBJ2-1; TRBD2 aligns across 12 bases. Germline V gene lookup returns CDR1 MRHNA and CDR2 SNTAGT. Trimming took 4 bases from V and 5 from J; bases not matched to a gene: 6. This CDR3 is built from 16 residues.

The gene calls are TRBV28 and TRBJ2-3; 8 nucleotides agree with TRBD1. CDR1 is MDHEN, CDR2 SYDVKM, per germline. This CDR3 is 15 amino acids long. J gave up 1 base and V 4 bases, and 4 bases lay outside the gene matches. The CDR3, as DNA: TGTGCCAGCAGTTCCCAGGGGGCCGGCACAGATACGCAGTATTTT. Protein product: CASSSQGAGTDTQYF.

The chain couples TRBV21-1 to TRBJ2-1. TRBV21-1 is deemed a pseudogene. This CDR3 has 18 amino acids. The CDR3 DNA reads TGTGCCAGCAGCAAACCCCCGGAGGAGGGGGGATCCTACAATGAGCAGTTCTTC. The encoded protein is CASSKPPEEGGSYNEQFF.

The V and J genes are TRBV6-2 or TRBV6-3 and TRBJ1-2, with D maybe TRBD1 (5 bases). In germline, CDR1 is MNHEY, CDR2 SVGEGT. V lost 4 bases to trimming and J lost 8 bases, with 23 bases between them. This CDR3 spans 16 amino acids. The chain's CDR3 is CASSSRMGPKGFGYTF. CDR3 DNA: TGTGCCAGCAGTTCCCGGATGGGGCCCAAGGGGTTCGGCTACACCTTC.

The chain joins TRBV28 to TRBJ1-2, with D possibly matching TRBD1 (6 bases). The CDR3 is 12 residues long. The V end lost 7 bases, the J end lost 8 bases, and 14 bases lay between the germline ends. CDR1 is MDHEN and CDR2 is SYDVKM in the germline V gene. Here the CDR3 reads CASNFRQEGYTF. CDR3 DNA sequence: TGTGCCAGCAATTTTAGACAGGAGGGCTACACCTTC.

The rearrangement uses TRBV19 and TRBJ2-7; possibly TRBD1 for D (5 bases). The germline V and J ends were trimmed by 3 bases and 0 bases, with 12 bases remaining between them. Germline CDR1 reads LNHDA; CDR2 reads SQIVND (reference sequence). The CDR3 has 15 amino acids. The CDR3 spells CASSMRTMSSYEQYF. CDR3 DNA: TGTGCCAGTAGTATGCGGACAATGAGCTCCTACGAGCAGTACTTC.

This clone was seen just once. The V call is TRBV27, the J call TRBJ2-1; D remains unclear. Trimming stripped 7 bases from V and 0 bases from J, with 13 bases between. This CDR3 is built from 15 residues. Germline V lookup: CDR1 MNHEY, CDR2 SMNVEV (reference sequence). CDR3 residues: CASKSTPGSYNEQFF. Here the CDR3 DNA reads TGTGCCAGCAAATCAACCCCCGGCTCCTACAATGAGCAGTTCTTC.